This record looks at one T cell receptor beta chain sequence and its context. Germline V gene lookup returns CDR1 SGDLS and CDR2 YYNGEE. This CDR3 has 13 amino acids. V gave up 3 bases and J gave up 7 bases, with 14 bases separating them. This entry belongs to a study of cytotoxic CD8 clonotypes in ibrutinib-treated CLL. Profiling relied on immunoSEQ multiplex PCR, and the TCRdb table lists in-frame clones only, not all of them. The sample holds approximately 67,000 clones, 75% to 85% seen once. The genes are TRBV9 and TRBJ2-7, with D tentatively TRBD1 or TRBD2 (5 bases each). Sequencing was performed on PBMCs, taken at disease progression, from a patient treated with ibrutinib. The sequence derives from a human donor with chronic lymphocytic leukemia. The CDR3 sequence is CASSDGTAREQYF. CDR3 bases: TGTGCCAGCAGCGATGGGACCGCGAGGGAGCAGTACTTC.